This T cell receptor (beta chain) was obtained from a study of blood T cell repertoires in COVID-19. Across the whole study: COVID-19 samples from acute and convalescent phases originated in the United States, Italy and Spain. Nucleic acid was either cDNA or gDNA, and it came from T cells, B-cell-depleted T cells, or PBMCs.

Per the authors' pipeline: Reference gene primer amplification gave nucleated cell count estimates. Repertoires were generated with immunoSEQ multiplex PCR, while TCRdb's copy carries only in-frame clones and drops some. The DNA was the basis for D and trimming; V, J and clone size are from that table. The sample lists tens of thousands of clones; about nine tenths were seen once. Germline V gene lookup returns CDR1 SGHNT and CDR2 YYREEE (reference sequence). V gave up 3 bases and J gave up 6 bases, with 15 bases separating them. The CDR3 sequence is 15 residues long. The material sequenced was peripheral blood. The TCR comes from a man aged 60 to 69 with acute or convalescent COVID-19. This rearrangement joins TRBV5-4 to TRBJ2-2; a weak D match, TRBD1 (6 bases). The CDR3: CASSSTGLFSGELFF. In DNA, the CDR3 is TGTGCCAGCAGCTCTACAGGGCTATTTTCCGGGGAGCTGTTTTTT.